The sequence of this T cell receptor beta chain was determined in a study of blood T cell repertoires in COVID-19. In the study overall: T cells, B-cell-depleted T cells, or PBMCs provided the cDNA or gDNA that served as material.

V was cut by 1 base and J by 4 bases, with 10 bases left in between. The CDR3 contains 14 residues. Looked up from germline, CDR1 is PRHDT and CDR2 is FYEKMQ (reference sequence). Per the original methods: Nucleated cell number was recorded as an estimate derived from reference gene primer amplification. The table came from immunoSEQ multiplex PCR; TCRdb's copy has only in-frame clones and leaves some out. The V and J calls and the clone size are those of that table, but D and trimming were determined from the DNA. The sample has over 100,000 clones; about 80% are singletons. This chain uses TRBV13 with TRBJ2-5; perhaps TRBD1 as D (5 bases). The sequenced material came from peripheral blood. The clonotype was recovered from an elderly woman with active or convalescent COVID-19. The CDR3 DNA sequence: TGTGCCAGCAGCTTAGTACCAGGGTCAGAGACCCAGTACTTC. Residues: CASSLVPGSETQYF.